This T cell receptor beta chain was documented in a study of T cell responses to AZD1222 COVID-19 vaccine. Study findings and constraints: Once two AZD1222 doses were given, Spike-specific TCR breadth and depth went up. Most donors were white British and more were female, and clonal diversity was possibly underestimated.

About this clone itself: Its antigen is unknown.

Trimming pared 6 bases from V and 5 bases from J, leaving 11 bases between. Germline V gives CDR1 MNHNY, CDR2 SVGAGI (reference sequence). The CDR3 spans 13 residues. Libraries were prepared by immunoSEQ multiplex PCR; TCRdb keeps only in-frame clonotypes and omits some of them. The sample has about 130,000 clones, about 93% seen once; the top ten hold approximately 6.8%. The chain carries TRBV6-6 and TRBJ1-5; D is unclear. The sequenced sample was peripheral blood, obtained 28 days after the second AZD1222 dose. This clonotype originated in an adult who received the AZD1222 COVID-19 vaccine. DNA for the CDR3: TGTGCCAGCAGACCACAGAGGGATCAGCCCCAGCATTTT. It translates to CASRPQRDQPQHF.